This T cell receptor (beta chain) was identified in a study of OX40 agonist ivuxolimab in advanced cancers. About the study: Therapy given before enrollment (anti-PD-1, anti-PD-L1 or anti-CTLA-4) was allowed, and roughly 41% had some.

The table came from immunoSEQ multiplex PCR; TCRdb's copy has only in-frame clones and leaves some out. The sample lists roughly 40,000 clones, 70% to 90% seen once, with roughly 12% in the top ten. Study-level findings and limits: Among T cells, CD8+ cells averaged more expanded clones than CD4+ cells. At 0.1 to 3.0 mg/kg and by week 6, clonal expansion occurred in CD4+ and CD8+ blood T cells.

Excluded were patients having autoimmune disease history or systemic immunosuppression. On this clone: Its target is unknown.

From germline, CDR1 is SNHLY and CDR2 FYNNEI. The V end lost 6 bases, the J end lost 6 bases, and 15 bases lay between the germline ends. CDR3 length equals 14 residues. The TCR was taken from an adult with an advanced solid tumor such as melanoma, head and neck, liver or kidney cancer. V usage is TRBV2 and J usage is TRBJ2-1; possibly TRBD2 for D (7 bases). Material: CD4+ or CD8+ T cells sorted from blood, obtained in a trial of the OX40 agonist ivuxolimab. DNA for the CDR3: TGTGCCAGCAGGGGTGCGGCGGGGGCCAATGAGCAGTTCTTC. The encoded protein is CASRGAAGANEQFF.